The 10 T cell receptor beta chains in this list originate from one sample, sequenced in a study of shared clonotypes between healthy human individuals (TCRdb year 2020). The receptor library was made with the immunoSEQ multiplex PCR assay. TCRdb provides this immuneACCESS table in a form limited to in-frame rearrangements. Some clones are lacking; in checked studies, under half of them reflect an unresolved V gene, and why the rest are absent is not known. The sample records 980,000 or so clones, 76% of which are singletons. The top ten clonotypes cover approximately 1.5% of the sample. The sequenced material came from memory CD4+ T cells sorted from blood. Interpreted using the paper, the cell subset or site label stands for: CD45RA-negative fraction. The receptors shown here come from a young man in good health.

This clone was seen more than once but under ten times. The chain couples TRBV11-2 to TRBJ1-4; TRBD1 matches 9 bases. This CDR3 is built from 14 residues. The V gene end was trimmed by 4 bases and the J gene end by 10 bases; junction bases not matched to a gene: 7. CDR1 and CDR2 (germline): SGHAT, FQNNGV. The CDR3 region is CASSSRTGEGKLFF. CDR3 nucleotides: TGTGCCAGCAGCTCCCGGACAGGGGAGGGAAAACTGTTTTTT. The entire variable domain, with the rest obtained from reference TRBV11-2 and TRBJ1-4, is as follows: EAGVAQSPRYKIIEKRQSVAFWCNPISGHATLYWYQQILGQGPKLLIQFQNNGVVDDSQLPKDRFSAERLKGVDSTLKIQPAKLEDSAVYLCASSSRTGEGKLFFGSGTQLSVL.

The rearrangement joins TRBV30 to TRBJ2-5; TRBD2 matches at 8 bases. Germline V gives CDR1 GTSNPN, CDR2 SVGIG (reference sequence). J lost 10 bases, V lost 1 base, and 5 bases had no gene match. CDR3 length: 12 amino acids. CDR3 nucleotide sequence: TGTGCCTGGAGTGCGGGACTAGGGATCCAGTACTTC. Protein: CAWSAGLGIQYF. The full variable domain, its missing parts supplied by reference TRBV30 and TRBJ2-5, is SQTIHQWPATLVQPVGSPLSLECTVEGTSNPNLYWYRQAAGRGLQLLFYSVGIGQISSEVPQNLSASRPQDRQFILSSKKLLLSDSGFYLCAWSAGLGIQYFGPGTRLLVL.

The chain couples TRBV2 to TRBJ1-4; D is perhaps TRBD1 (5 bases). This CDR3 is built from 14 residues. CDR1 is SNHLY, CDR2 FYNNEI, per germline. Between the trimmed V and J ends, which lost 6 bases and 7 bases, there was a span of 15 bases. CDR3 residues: CASRGDRGFEKLFF. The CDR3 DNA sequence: TGTGCCAGCAGGGGGGATAGGGGTTTTGAAAAACTGTTTTTT.

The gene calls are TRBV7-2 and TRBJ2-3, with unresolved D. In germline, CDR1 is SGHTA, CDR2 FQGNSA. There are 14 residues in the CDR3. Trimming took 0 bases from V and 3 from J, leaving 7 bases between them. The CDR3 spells CASSLAVGTDTQYF. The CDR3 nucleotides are TGTGCCAGCAGCTTAGCGGTGGGTACAGATACGCAGTATTTT.

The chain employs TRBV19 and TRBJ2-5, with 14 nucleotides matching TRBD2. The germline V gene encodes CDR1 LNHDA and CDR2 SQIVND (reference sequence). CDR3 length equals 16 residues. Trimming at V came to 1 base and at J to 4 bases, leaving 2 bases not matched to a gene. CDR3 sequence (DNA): TGTGCCAGTAGTATAGCCGGGACTAGCGGGAGAGAGACCCAGTACTTC. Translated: CASSIAGTSGRETQYF.

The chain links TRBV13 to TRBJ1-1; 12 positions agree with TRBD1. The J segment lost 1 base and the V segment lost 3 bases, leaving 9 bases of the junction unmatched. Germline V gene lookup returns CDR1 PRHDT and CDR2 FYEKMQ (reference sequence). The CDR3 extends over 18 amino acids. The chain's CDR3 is CASSFPGTGGRGNTEAFF. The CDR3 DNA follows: TGTGCCAGCAGCTTTCCCGGGACAGGGGGCAGAGGGAACACTGAAGCTTTCTTT.

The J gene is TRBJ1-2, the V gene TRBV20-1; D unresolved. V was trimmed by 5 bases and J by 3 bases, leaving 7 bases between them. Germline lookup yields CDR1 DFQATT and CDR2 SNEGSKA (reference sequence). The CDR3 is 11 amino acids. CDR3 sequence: CSALGDYGYTF. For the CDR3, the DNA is TGCAGTGCTCTAGGAGACTATGGCTACACCTTC.

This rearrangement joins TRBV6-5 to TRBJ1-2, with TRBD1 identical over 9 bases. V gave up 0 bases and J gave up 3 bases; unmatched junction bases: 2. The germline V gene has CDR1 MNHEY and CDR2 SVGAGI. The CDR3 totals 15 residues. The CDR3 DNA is TGTGCCAGCAGTTACTCGGGGACAGGGTACTATGGCTACACCTTC. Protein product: CASSYSGTGYYGYTF.

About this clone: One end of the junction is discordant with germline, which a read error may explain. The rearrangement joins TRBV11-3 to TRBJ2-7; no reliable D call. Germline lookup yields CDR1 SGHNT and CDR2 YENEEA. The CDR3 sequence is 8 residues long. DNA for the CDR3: TGTGCCAGCAGCTTCGTCTTCTTC. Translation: CASSFVFF.

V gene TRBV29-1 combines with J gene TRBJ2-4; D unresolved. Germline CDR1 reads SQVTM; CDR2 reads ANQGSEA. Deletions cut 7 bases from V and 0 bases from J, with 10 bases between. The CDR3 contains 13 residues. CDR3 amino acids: CSAVEIAKNIQYF. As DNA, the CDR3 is TGCAGCGCTGTAGAGATAGCCAAAAACATTCAGTACTTC. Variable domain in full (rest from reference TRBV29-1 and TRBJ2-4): SAVISQKPSRDICQRGTSLTIQCQVDSQVTMMFWYRQQPGQSLTLIATANQGSEATYESGFVIDKFPISRPNLTFSTLTVSNMSPEDSSIYLCSAVEIAKNIQYFGAGTRLSVL.